This T cell receptor (beta chain) was observed in a study of blood T cells in healthy people across ages (dated by TCRdb to the mid-2010s). Context from the whole study: Template switching captured roughly one uniquely barcoded TCR beta cDNA molecule per two T cells in model experiments. The donors were divided into four age groups: young (average approximately 15 years), middle-aged (roughly 40), aged (roughly 66) and long-lived (roughly 88). Donors of different ages were randomly distributed across sequencing lanes to avoid experimental bias. The study measured age-related changes in TCR beta repertoire diversity using deep sequencing normalized with unique cDNA molecular identifiers. Using the same blood draw, the study looked at two additional independent replicas of 1 million unique cDNA reads for two donors, one aged 18 to 30 and the other aged 80 or older.

Receptors were amplified or captured by 5' RACE. TCRdb lists the instrument as Illumina HiSeq 2500. The second PCR ran for roughly 7 to 12 cycles and used a J-beta primer mix along with a sample-barcoded 5' primer. A template-switch 5' adaptor carrying 12 random nucleotides introduced a unique molecular identifier onto each TCR beta cDNA molecule. Each sample yielded at least 2.5 million CDR3-containing paired-end reads. First-strand cDNA was synthesized from all RNA with the Mint cDNA synthesis kit, primed by a TRBC-specific oligonucleotide. After uracil-DNA glycosylase treatment, a first 18-cycle PCR used universal primers M1SS and BC2_uni_R on all cDNA. As for the authors' bioinformatics: Each sample was normalized by randomly selecting 1 million high-quality reads, each carrying a distinct molecular identifier. Reads sharing molecular identifiers were discarded rather than binned into consensus sequences. MiTCR, run with a Q25 quality threshold and the strictest error-elimination algorithm, handled CDR3 identification, clonotype clustering and error correction. A nonparametric unseen species model with Euler transformation was used to estimate a lower bound on total TCR beta diversity. Starting from the raw public reads, TCRdb applied fastp trimming at Q25, assembled clones with MiXCR and retained in-frame beta chains. Rows merge per CDR3 protein into single entries with the most common DNA and genes. TCRdb, not the authors, supplied the V and J calls. The sample has about 970,000 distinct CDR3 sequences on record, 45% to 60% of them singletons. The top ten clones comprise roughly 23% of the sample.

General study outcomes and caveats: Estimates of total diversity based on one million sequenced T cells were considered lower bounds and underestimates. There was a strong correlation between observed TCR beta diversity and the percentage of naive T cells measured by flow cytometry. Compared with the aged group, more naive CD4+ T cells, fewer expanded clones and increased TCR diversity were shown by the long-lived group, suggesting age selection. As age increased, observed TCR beta diversity per million T cells dropped in a roughly linear way, and a significant reduction was already evident by age 40. Because the CMV infection status of the donors was unknown, age-related changes in expanded clonotypes may potentially have been confounded. Because profiling used bulk unsorted PBMCs, naive and antigen-experienced compartments could not be compared conclusively.

With respect to this clonotype: The antigen it binds to is not known. Base quality data are lacking; no much larger clone is found one base away.

Systemically healthy Caucasian individuals from Russia, 39 in total and aged roughly 6 to 100 years, were included as donors. Each donor gave approximately 9.3 milliliters of peripheral blood, collected into EDTA-treated Vacutainer tubes. Ficoll-Paque density-gradient centrifugation was used to isolate PBMCs, with at least 7 million per sample. Total RNA was extracted from PBMCs with Trizol reagent, with at least 6 micrograms obtained per sample. Naive CD45RAhigh/CD27high T cell percentages were measured by flow cytometry on a PBMC aliquot from every donor. Trimming takes 7 bases from V and 0 bases from J, and the germline ends sit 20 bases apart. From the germline V gene, CDR1 is SGHRS and CDR2 is YFSETQ. Including the terminal cysteine and phenylalanine, the CDR3 comprises 16 residues. Of the read, only the CDR3 DNA is kept; its 48 bases are in frame from base 1.

The sequencing input was blood. The TCR was taken from a woman aged 55-75 years in good health. The chain uses TRBV5-1 and TRBJ2-7; the D gene is possibly TRBD1 or TRBD2, with 5 bases matching each. The CDR3 corresponds to CASYPGPQKTSYEQYF. The DNA reads TGCGCCAGCTACCCGGGACCGCAAAAAACCTCCTACGAGCAGTACTTC.